The clone carrying this T cell receptor (beta chain) occurred a few times. Its antigen is unknown. As for treatment: around 19 received Ad26.COV2.S at low or high dose, single or two shots; about five received placebo; per-sample allocation not given. Day 63 following the first vaccine or placebo injection was when the samples were taken. Generated by immunoSEQ multiplex PCR, the TCRdb table keeps only in-frame clones and is missing some. The sample includes around 300,000 clones, about 87% of them seen just once. The record originates from a study of Ad26.COV2.S vaccination and SARS-CoV-2 variants. Overall study results and limits: Analyses of TCR breadth and depth may have underestimated total T cell responses.

The sample consisted of peripheral blood, taken in a trial of Ad26.COV2.S vaccine versus placebo. This clonotype was sampled from a person between 18 and 65 years old who received the Ad26.COV2.S COVID-19 vaccine or a placebo.

CDR3 sequence (DNA): TGTGCCAGCAGCCAGAGAGGGGGCGAGGACACTGAAGCTTTCTTT. It codes for CASSQRGGEDTEAFF. The chain is built from TRBV4-2 and TRBJ1-1; 7 nucleotides agree with TRBD1. Germline assignment: CDR1 LGHNA and CDR2 YNFKEQ. Trimming took 3 bases from V and 3 from J; bases not matched to a gene: 7. This CDR3 region has 15 residues.